The 13 T cell receptor beta chains reported below all come from one sample, sequenced in a study of blood T cell repertoires in COVID-19. Clones were sequenced by immunoSEQ multiplex PCR, and TCRdb holds only the in-frame ones, with some missing. The sample carries about 210,000 clones, around 81% recorded once. Material for sequencing was peripheral blood. Receptors originate from a human donor in a cohort sampled during active COVID-19.

The chain carries TRBV5-1 and TRBJ2-3, with D perhaps TRBD1 (6 bases). V lost 6 bases, J lost 0 bases, and 20 bases lay in between. The CDR3 has 17 amino acids. Germline V gene lookup returns CDR1 SGHRS and CDR2 YFSETQ. This chain's CDR3 is CASTRDTRVSSTDTQYF. CDR3 DNA sequence: TGCGCCAGCACCCGGGACACTCGGGTATCTAGCACAGATACGCAGTATTTT. Full variable domain (rest looked up from reference TRBV5-1 and TRBJ2-3): KAGVTQTPRYLIKTRGQQVTLSCSPISGHRSVSWYQQTPGQGLQFLFEYFSETQRNKGNFPGRFSGRQFSNSRSEMNVSTLELGDSALYLCASTRDTRVSSTDTQYFGPGTRLTVL.

The chain joins TRBV15 to TRBJ1-2, with D tentatively TRBD1 (6 bases). There are 14 residues in the CDR3. V lost 5 bases, J lost 9 bases, and 19 bases lay in between. CDR1 is LNHNV, CDR2 YYDKDF, per germline (reference sequence). DNA for the CDR3: TGTGCCACCAGCCCACGGGAGGGGGTTAAGAGCTACACCTTC. Protein: CATSPREGVKSYTF.

The chain combines TRBV12-3 or TRBV12-4 with TRBJ1-5; D is unclear. V lost 4 bases, J lost 10 bases, and 8 bases lay in between. The CDR3 contains 11 residues. The CDR3 region has the DNA TGTGCCAGCAGTTCGGGGAGTCCCCAGCATTTT. Protein: CASSSGSPQHF.

This chain joins TRBV19 and TRBJ2-3; 10 bases are a match to TRBD2. V was pared by 3 bases and J by 1 base, with 7 bases of the junction left unmatched. The CDR3 consists of 17 residues. Germline V lookup: CDR1 LNHDA, CDR2 SQIVND (reference sequence). CDR3 sequence reads: CASSILAGAEGTDTQYF. The CDR3 nucleotides read TGTGCCAGTAGTATCCTAGCGGGAGCTGAGGGCACAGATACGCAGTATTTT. The complete variable domain, with remaining parts taken from reference TRBV19 and TRBJ2-3, reads DGGITQSPKYLFRKEGQNVTLSCEQNLNHDAMYWYRQDPGQGLRLIYYSQIVNDFQKGDIAEGYSVSREKKESFPLTVTSAQKNPTAFYLCASSILAGAEGTDTQYFGPGTRLTVL.

This clone was picked up a small number of times. This chain joins TRBV6-1 and TRBJ2-1, with 7 bases identical to TRBD2. The V gene end was trimmed by 0 bases and the J gene end by 7 bases; junction bases not matched to a gene: 12. This CDR3 has 17 amino acids. CDR1 and CDR2 (germline): MNHNS, SASEGT. The CDR3 coding sequence is TGTGCCAGCAGTGAAGCGCCGAGCGGGGCGGGGAAGAATGAGCAGTTCTTC. Its protein product is CASSEAPSGAGKNEQFF.

Turning to this clone: Within the sample, other DNA sequences also encode this same CDR3. The J gene is TRBJ1-6, the V gene TRBV25-1; TRBD1 is a possible D gene (5 bases). CDR1 MGHDK and CDR2 SYGVNS come from the germline V gene. V was cut by 2 bases and J by 7 bases, with 15 bases left in between. The CDR3 spans 16 residues. The chain's CDR3 is CASSESWGVGNSPLHF. Written as DNA, the CDR3 is TGTGCCAGCAGTGAAAGCTGGGGGGTCGGCAATTCACCCCTCCACTTT. The whole variable domain, filled in from reference TRBV25-1 and TRBJ1-6, reads EADIYQTPRYLVIGTGKKITLECSQTMGHDKMYWYQQDPGMELHLIHYSYGVNSTEKGDLSSESTVSRIRTEHFPLTLESARPSHTSQYLCASSESWGVGNSPLHFGNGTRLTVT.

The rearrangement joins TRBV20-1 to TRBJ2-7; 10 bases match TRBD2. CDR1 DFQATT and CDR2 SNEGSKA come from the germline V gene (reference sequence). The junction had 11 bases not matched to a gene; V was cut back by 6 bases and J by 9 bases. The CDR3 loop spans 13 amino acids. This chain's CDR3 is CSASTLAGSLQYF. CDR3 nucleotides: TGCAGTGCAAGTACACTAGCGGGGAGTTTGCAGTACTTC.

The chain is built from TRBV5-4 and TRBJ2-1, with TRBD1 matching 10 bases. This CDR3 spans 14 amino acids. Germline loops: CDR1 SGHNT, CDR2 YYREEE (reference sequence). V was pared by 2 bases and J by 6 bases, with 2 bases of the junction left unmatched. CDR3 sequence (DNA): TGTGCCAGCAGCTTCCGGGACAGGGGCAATGAGCAGTTCTTC. It is translated as CASSFRDRGNEQFF.

V usage is TRBV5-1 and J usage is TRBJ1-5, with D unresolved. Germline V CDR1 and CDR2: SGHRS, YFSETQ. CDR3 length: 15 residues. The germline V and J ends were trimmed by 0 bases and 4 bases, with 11 bases remaining between them. CDR3 loop: CASSLDGRENQPQHF. In DNA, the CDR3 is TGCGCCAGCAGCTTGGACGGGAGAGAGAATCAGCCCCAGCATTTT.

The chain uses TRBV28 and TRBJ2-5, with 9 bases that match TRBD2. J gave up 5 bases and V 8 bases, and 15 bases lay outside the gene matches. CDR1 is MDHEN, CDR2 SYDVKM, per germline. CDR3 length: 16 residues. CDR3 amino acids: CASAGGSGSYAETQYF. The CDR3 nucleotides are TGTGCCAGCGCTGGTGGTAGCGGGAGTTATGCCGAGACCCAGTACTTC.

The rearrangement uses TRBV18 and TRBJ2-7, with TRBD2 as a possible D gene (5 bases). Trimming shortened V by 6 bases and J by 3 bases, and 15 bases separated the two germline ends. Germline CDR1 is KGHSH and CDR2 is LQKENI. The CDR3 contains 14 residues. This CDR3 reads CASSPGRGLYEQYF. For the CDR3, the DNA is TGTGCCAGCTCCCCGGGCCGGGGTCTCTACGAGCAGTACTTC.

As for this clone: The sample holds other DNA sequences that translate to the same CDR3. The chain has TRBV5-1 and TRBJ2-7; the match to TRBD2 covers 10 bases. Germline loops: CDR1 SGHRS, CDR2 YFSETQ. This CDR3 comprises 14 residues. V lost 1 base and J lost 2; bases outside the gene matches: 0. The DNA of the CDR3 is TGCGCCAGCAGCTTGAGCGGGGGGGCCTACGAGCAGTACTTC. Amino acid sequence: CASSLSGGAYEQYF.

The chain is built from TRBV4-1 and TRBJ2-7; tentatively, D is TRBD1 (5 bases). The V end lost 1 base, the J end lost 1 base, and 11 bases lay between the germline ends. Germline V gene lookup returns CDR1 MGHRA and CDR2 YSYEKL. This CDR3 comprises 15 residues. The DNA for the CDR3 is TGCGCCAGCAGCCAAGGGGCAGGGATATCCTACGAGCAGTACTTC. Protein: CASSQGAGISYEQYF.